These 18 T cell receptor beta chains were all obtained from the same sample, sequenced in a study of T-cell memory formation after mild COVID-19. A single record per CDR3 protein comes from TCRdb applying MiXCR to the 5' RACE reads. Of hundreds of thousands of distinct CDR3 sequences in the sample, more than 15% were seen once. Sequences were obtained from PBMCs or a T cell subset sorted from them (not recorded which). These receptors came from a man between 18 and 35 years old who had mild COVID-19 (a few samples of this study predate the infection). Cell type and time point are not known.

Ten or more counts support this clonotype. The chain's CDR3 is CASSFSGTPQETQYF. The CDR3, as DNA: TGTGCCAGCAGCTTTTCCGGGACCCCACAAGAGACCCAGTACTTC. The V and J genes are TRBV7-6 and TRBJ2-5, with D perhaps assigned TRBD1 or TRBD2 (5 bases each). CDR3 size: 15 residues. Germline assignment: CDR1 SGHVS and CDR2 FNYEAQ. Deletions cut 3 bases from V and 2 bases from J, with 13 bases between.

This clonotype was seen a few times. The chain carries TRBV4-3 and TRBJ1-2; the D is unclear. The CDR3 runs to 16 residues. Germline loops: CDR1 LGHNA, CDR2 YSLEER. V shed 1 base and J shed 4 bases, with 16 bases lying between them. CDR3 residues: CASSQVTEVLGYGYTF. The CDR3 DNA is TGCGCCAGCAGCCAAGTAACGGAGGTCCTCGGCTATGGCTACACCTTC.

This clonotype has just a few counts. J is TRBJ2-1 and V is TRBV20-1; TRBD2 matches 11 bases. The V gene's germline CDR1 is DFQATT and CDR2 SNEGSKA (reference sequence). The V segment lost 1 base and the J segment 6 bases; nucleotides outside the gene matches: 5. This CDR3 has 15 amino acids. In DNA form, the CDR3 reads TGCAGTGCTAGAGGGACTAGCGGGCCGGGCAATGAGCAGTTCTTC. It translates to CSARGTSGPGNEQFF.

This clonotype has ten or more counts. The chain couples TRBV7-2 to TRBJ2-1; 9 nucleotides align to TRBD2. Looked up from germline, CDR1 is SGHTA and CDR2 is FQGNSA. This CDR3 has 16 amino acids. The V gene end was trimmed by 5 bases and the J gene end by 0 bases; junction bases not matched to a gene: 5. The CDR3 coding sequence is TGTGCCAGCAGCCCAATAGCGGGGGCCTCCTACAATGAGCAGTTCTTC. The encoded protein is CASSPIAGASYNEQFF.

In this sample, this clonotype turned up a few times. The chain is built from TRBV6-5 and TRBJ1-1; D is possibly TRBD1 (6 bases). The germline V gene has CDR1 MNHEY and CDR2 SVGAGI. The CDR3 runs to 13 residues. Trimming pared 4 bases from V and 3 bases from J, leaving 9 bases between. The CDR3 DNA is TGTGCCAGCAGTTGGACAGTAGACACTGAAGCTTTCTTT. Amino acids: CASSWTVDTEAFF.

The rearrangement joins TRBV20-1 to TRBJ2-2; 14 bases match TRBD2. Germline CDR1 is DFQATT and CDR2 is SNEGSKA (reference sequence). The V segment lost 5 bases and the J segment 4 bases; nucleotides outside the gene matches: 0. CDR3 length: 14 amino acids. CDR3 amino acids: CSAGLAGGTGELFF. As DNA, the CDR3 is TGCAGTGCTGGACTAGCGGGGGGCACCGGGGAGCTGTTTTTT.

The chain uses TRBV5-5 and TRBJ2-7; 14 nucleotides align to TRBD2. Per the germline V gene, CDR1 is SGHKS and CDR2 is YYEKEE (reference sequence). CDR3 size: 17 residues. The ends lost 5 bases at V and 0 bases at J; junction bases unmatched: 7. This CDR3 reads CASSRTSGGLSSYEQYV. DNA for the CDR3: TGTGCCAGCAGTCGGACTAGCGGGGGGTTGAGCTCCTACGAGCAGTACGTC.

J is TRBJ2-4 and V is TRBV7-9; no clear D gene. Trimming pared 5 bases from V and 2 bases from J, leaving 13 bases between. The CDR3 consists of 15 residues. Looked up from germline, CDR1 is SEHNR and CDR2 is FQNEAQ (reference sequence). CDR3: CASSPFISTKNIQYF. For the CDR3, the DNA is TGTGCCAGCAGCCCATTCATTTCCACCAAAAACATTCAGTACTTC.

The rearrangement links TRBV29-1 to TRBJ2-4; D gene unclear. The germline gives CDR1 SQVTM, CDR2 ANQGSEA. The length of the CDR3 is 13 residues. The ends were cut back, 0 bases at V and 7 bases at J, with 10 bases in the middle. Here the CDR3 reads CSVEEIAGNIQYF. The CDR3 DNA is TGCAGCGTTGAAGAAATCGCCGGGAACATTCAGTACTTC.

The rearrangement joins TRBV5-1 to TRBJ2-1, with a weak D call TRBD1 (5 bases). The CDR3 runs to 14 residues. Trimming shortened V by 0 bases and J by 6 bases, and 10 bases separated the two germline ends. Germline assignment: CDR1 SGHRS and CDR2 YFSETQ. In DNA, the CDR3 is TGCGCCAGCAGCTTGGGACAGTCTTCCAATGAGCAGTTCTTC. This sequence encodes CASSLGQSSNEQFF.

The rearrangement joins TRBV5-1 to TRBJ2-3, with D tentatively TRBD1 (5 bases). With 4 bases removed from V and 6 bases from J, the gap between germline ends came to 18 bases. Germline CDR1 SGHRS, CDR2 YFSETQ. This CDR3 has 15 residues. The CDR3 sequence: CASSLLQGFMDTQYF. The CDR3 DNA reads as TGCGCCAGCAGCCTCCTTCAGGGTTTCATGGATACGCAGTATTTT. Complete variable domain (other parts from reference TRBV5-1 and TRBJ2-3): KAGVTQTPRYLIKTRGQQVTLSCSPISGHRSVSWYQQTPGQGLQFLFEYFSETQRNKGNFPGRFSGRQFSNSRSEMNVSTLELGDSALYLCASSLLQGFMDTQYFGPGTRLTVL.

This clonotype showed up just a few times. The V gene is TRBV7-2, the J gene TRBJ2-4, with unresolved D. Trimming removed 1 base at V and 4 bases at J, with 8 bases between. Germline V gene lookup returns CDR1 SGHTA and CDR2 FQGNSA. The CDR3 loop spans 14 amino acids. The CDR3 region is CASSLGWAKNIQYF. CDR3 DNA sequence: TGTGCCAGCAGCTTAGGATGGGCTAAAAACATTCAGTACTTC. Complete variable domain (other parts from reference TRBV7-2 and TRBJ2-4): GAGVSQSPSNKVTEKGKDVELRCDPISGHTALYWYRQSLGQGLEFLIYFQGNSAPDKSGLPSDRFSAERTGGSVSTLTIQRTQQEDSAVYLCASSLGWAKNIQYFGAGTRLSVL.

There are a few counts of this clonotype. This chain uses TRBV6-1 with TRBJ2-2, with 7 bases aligning to TRBD1. V lost 10 bases to trimming and J lost 4 bases; unmatched junction nucleotides: 9. There are 14 residues in the CDR3. CDR1 is MNHNS and CDR2 is SASEGT in the germline V gene. CDR3 DNA: TGTGCCACCGAGACAGGGATTATCACCGGGGAGCTGTTTTTT. Its protein is CATETGIITGELFF.

V gene TRBV29-1 combines with J gene TRBJ2-1; the D call may be TRBD1 or TRBD2 (5 bases each). The V and J ends lost 4 bases and 0 bases respectively, with 19 bases between them. The CDR3 is 17 residues long. Germline V CDR1 and CDR2: SQVTM, ANQGSEA. Written as DNA, the CDR3 is TGCAGCGTTGTCAGCCTAGTTGTGGGACGCTCCTACAATGAGCAGTTCTTC. Translation: CSVVSLVVGRSYNEQFF.

The CDR3, as DNA: TGCAGCGTTGACCCAGGGGGAAAGACCCAGTACTTC. Translated, it gives CSVDPGGKTQYF. The rearrangement links TRBV29-1 to TRBJ2-5, with 7 bases that match TRBD1. CDR1 is SQVTM, CDR2 ANQGSEA, per germline. After removal of 3 bases from V and 6 bases from J, the junction contained 4 bases not matched to a gene. This CDR3 is built from 12 residues.

This sequence joins TRBV12-3 or TRBV12-4 and TRBJ1-5; D is undetermined. The CDR3 has 15 residues. V gave up 7 bases and J gave up 0 bases, with 13 bases separating them. The CDR3 nucleotides are TGTGCCAGCACCCTTGGGCCTTCTAGCAATCAGCCCCAGCATTTT. It encodes CASTLGPSSNQPQHF.

This clonotype was seen only a few times. The rearrangement links TRBV20-1 to TRBJ2-5; 9 bases are a match to TRBD2. The junction had 4 bases not matched to a gene; V was cut back by 3 bases and J by 2 bases. Germline V gene sequence: CDR1 DFQATT, CDR2 SNEGSKA (reference sequence). The CDR3 loop spans 14 amino acids. CDR3 nucleotides: TGCAGTGCTAGCCGCGGGGGGGCTCAAGAGACCCAGTACTTC. Its translation is CSASRGGAQETQYF.

The gene calls are TRBV7-3 and TRBJ2-7; no firm D call. Trimming cost V 4 bases and J 0 bases, with 4 bases left between them. There are 12 residues in the CDR3. Germline values: CDR1 SGHTA, CDR2 FQGTGA. DNA for the CDR3: TGTGCCAGCAGCTCACGCTCCTACGAGCAGTACTTC. Its translation: CASSSRSYEQYF.